Listed here are 15 T cell receptor beta chains from one sample, sequenced in a study of T cells after yellow fever vaccination. Each CDR3 protein gets one entry after TCRdb re-called the 5' RACE reads with MiXCR. In the table there are hundreds of thousands of distinct CDR3 sequences, roughly 4.3% of which are singletons. The sample in question was PBMCs, obtained 5 days after the yellow fever booster vaccination. The receptors come from a man aged 18 to 35 who received the YFV17D yellow fever vaccine.

The sample holds a few counts of this clonotype. This rearrangement joins TRBV5-5 to TRBJ1-1; 10 positions match TRBD1. CDR3 length: 14 amino acids. The J segment lost 4 bases and the V segment lost 4 bases, leaving 4 bases of the junction unmatched. The germline V gene has CDR1 SGHKS and CDR2 YYEKEE (reference sequence). CDR3 sequence: CASSQGQGFTEAFF. CDR3 sequence (DNA): TGTGCCAGCAGCCAGGGACAGGGGTTCACTGAAGCTTTCTTT.

This clonotype was recorded many times. The gene calls are TRBV5-1 and TRBJ2-5; 7 bases are shared with TRBD2. This CDR3 is 14 amino acids long. Trimming cost V 2 bases and J 0 bases; bases outside gene matches: 1. Germline CDR1 SGHRS, CDR2 YFSETQ. CDR3 region: CASSFGGYQETQYF. The CDR3 nucleotides are TGCGCCAGCAGCTTCGGGGGGTACCAAGAGACCCAGTACTTC.

This clonotype was picked up many times. The chain joins TRBV28 to TRBJ2-7; D possibly uses TRBD1 or TRBD2 (5 bases each). Trimming cost V 3 bases and J 4 bases, with 22 bases left between them. Germline-derived CDR1 and CDR2 are MDHEN and SYDVKM. This CDR3 has 17 amino acids. The CDR3 loop reads CASSFPRRENSLYEQYV. CDR3 DNA: TGTGCCAGCAGTTTTCCCCGCAGGGAGAATTCGCTTTACGAGCAGTACGTC.

This chain uses TRBV5-1 with TRBJ1-1; D gene unclear. V was trimmed by 2 bases and J by 7 bases, leaving 6 bases between them. The germline CDR1 and CDR2 sequences are SGHRS and YFSETQ. The CDR3 contains 11 residues. The CDR3: CASSFQDEAFF. CDR3 sequence (DNA): TGCGCCAGCAGCTTTCAAGATGAAGCTTTCTTT.

The sample holds many counts of this clonotype. This chain links TRBV7-2 with TRBJ1-1; maybe TRBD1 (5 bases). Trimming shortened V by 2 bases and J by 3 bases, and 7 bases separated the two germline ends. Germline CDR1 reads SGHTA; CDR2 reads FQGNSA. The length of the CDR3 is 13 residues. CDR3 coding DNA: TGTGCCAGCAGCTTATCCAGGGACACTGAAGCTTTCTTT. It codes for CASSLSRDTEAFF.

The chain employs TRBV5-4 and TRBJ2-3; the match to TRBD2 covers 7 bases. This CDR3 is built from 15 residues. The V and J ends lost 0 bases and 5 bases, in that order; junction bases with no gene match: 6. Germline CDR1 reads SGHNT; CDR2 reads YYREEE (reference sequence). For the CDR3, the DNA is TGTGCCAGCAGCTTGGGGAGGTCGGGAGGAGATACGCAGTATTTT. It is translated as CASSLGRSGGDTQYF.

This clonotype has just a few counts. CDR3 coding DNA: TGCGCCAGCAGCCGCGGACAGGGGAACTCTCTCGTGAACACTGAAGCTTTCTTT. Its translation is CASSRGQGNSLVNTEAFF. This rearrangement joins TRBV5-1 to TRBJ1-1; 9 positions match TRBD1. From germline, CDR1 is SGHRS and CDR2 YFSETQ. The CDR3 loop spans 18 amino acids. Trimming cost V 4 bases and J 0 bases; bases outside gene matches: 13.

The J gene is TRBJ1-1, the V gene TRBV7-9; D ambiguous. The CDR3 sequence is 14 residues long. CDR1 SEHNR and CDR2 FQNEAQ come from the germline V gene (reference sequence). The germline V and J ends were trimmed by 3 bases and 1 base, with 9 bases remaining between them. CDR3 amino acids: CASSFPTPNTEAFF. The CDR3 DNA sequence: TGTGCCAGCAGCTTCCCGACTCCGAACACTGAAGCTTTCTTT.

This clonotype was recorded a few times. The chain couples TRBV7-9 to TRBJ1-6; D might be TRBD1 (5 bases). The CDR3 has 15 residues. Trimming took 2 bases from V and 16 from J, leaving 21 bases between them. Germline assignment: CDR1 SEHNR and CDR2 FQNEAQ (reference sequence). In nucleotides, the CDR3 is TGTGCCAGCAGCTTAAGTGGGGCGGGCCTCGTCGAACTCCACTTT. It specifies CASSLSGAGLVELHF. Variable domain in full (rest from reference TRBV7-9 and TRBJ1-6): DTGVSQNPRHKITKRGQNVTFRCDPISEHNRLYWYRQTLGQGPEFLTYFQNEAQLEKSRLLSDRFSAERPKGSFSTLEIQRTEQGDSAMYLCASSLSGAGLVELHFGNGTRLTVT.

This clonotype was picked up a small number of times. V usage is TRBV5-6 and J usage is TRBJ1-2; D unresolved. CDR3 length equals 14 residues. V shed 4 bases and J shed 5 bases, with 15 bases lying between them. Looked up from germline, CDR1 is SGHDT and CDR2 is YYEEEE. CDR3 amino acids: CASSMRGPTYGYTF. The CDR3, as DNA: TGTGCCAGCAGCATGAGAGGACCGACATATGGCTACACCTTC.

The rearrangement uses TRBV10-3 and TRBJ2-2; either TRBD1 or TRBD2 may supply D (5 bases each). This CDR3 has 18 residues. Trimming took off 2 bases at V and 1 base at J, with 17 bases between the two ends. Germline loops: CDR1 ENHRY, CDR2 SYGVKD. The CDR3 region has the DNA TGTGCCATCAGTGAGAACGTTGGTGGGGGAAGGAACACCGGGGAGCTGTTTTTT. It translates to CAISENVGGGRNTGELFF.

The chain joins TRBV13 to TRBJ1-2; 8 bases map to TRBD1. Germline CDR1 reads PRHDT; CDR2 reads FYEKMQ (reference sequence). This CDR3 comprises 14 residues. The V segment lost 5 bases and the J segment 4 bases; nucleotides outside the gene matches: 6. CDR3 sequence reads: CASSAGQGLYGYTF. CDR3 coding DNA: TGTGCCAGCAGCGCCGGACAGGGTCTCTATGGCTACACCTTC. Looking up the rest from reference TRBV13 and TRBJ1-2 gives the full variable domain: AAGVIQSPRHLIKEKRETATLKCYPIPRHDTVYWYQQGPGQDPQFLISFYEKMQSDKGSIPDRFSAQQFSDYHSELNMSSLELGDSALYFCASSAGQGLYGYTFGSGTRLTVV.

The CDR3: CASSLSFRTGNTIYF. Written as DNA, the CDR3 is TGCGCCAGCAGCTTGTCGTTCCGCACGGGAAACACCATATATTTT. The rearrangement joins TRBV5-1 to TRBJ1-3; the D is unclear. V gave up 1 base and J gave up 4 bases, with 12 bases separating them. The CDR3 length is 15 residues. Germline CDR1 and CDR2: SGHRS and YFSETQ.

Concerning this clonotype: A read error is possible here, since a much larger clone lies one base away. The chain has TRBV5-6 and TRBJ2-5, with 13 bases aligning to TRBD2. The V gene's germline CDR1 is SGHDT and CDR2 YYEEEE. V lost 5 bases, J lost 1 base, and 2 bases stayed unmatched. There are 15 residues in the CDR3. The CDR3 region is CASSWTSGGQETQYF. The CDR3 DNA follows: TGTGCCAGCAGTTGGACTAGCGGGGGCCAAGAGACCCAGTACTTC.

This clonotype has ten or more counts. The chain recombines TRBV7-9 with TRBJ2-7; TRBD2 might be the D (5 bases). The CDR3 extends over 15 amino acids. Trimming shortened V by 0 bases and J by 2 bases, and 11 bases separated the two germline ends. In germline, CDR1 is SEHNR, CDR2 FQNEAQ (reference sequence). The CDR3 DNA follows: TGTGCCAGCAGCTTAGCGCGGTACGGGACCTACGAGCAGTACTTC. This gives the protein CASSLARYGTYEQYF.